This T cell receptor beta chain emerged from a study of blood T cell repertoires in COVID-19. Looking at the study overall: T cells, B-cell-depleted T cells, or PBMCs provided the cDNA or gDNA that served as material.

This table comes from immunoSEQ multiplex PCR, and its TCRdb copy is limited to in-frame clones, with some not included. The table shows 200,000 to 250,000 clones, with around 81% occurring only once. The CDR3 is made up of 16 amino acids. This clonotype was obtained from a woman in her 70s with acute or convalescent COVID-19. V and J are TRBV21-1 and TRBJ1-4; the D segment call TRBD1 is taken from the table without a DNA check. TRBV21-1 is noted as a pseudogene. Sequencing was done on a sample of peripheral blood. In DNA, the CDR3 is TGTGCCAGCAGCACCCCCTACAGGGATGCTAATGAAAAACTGTTTTTT. Its translation: CASSTPYRDANEKLFF.